The 26 T cell receptor beta chains below were found in one sample sequenced in a study of blood T cells in healthy people across ages. With a J-beta primer mix and a sample-barcoded 5' primer, a second PCR ran about 7 to 11 cycles. TCRdb re-analysed the 5' RACE reads in MiXCR, keeping a single row per CDR3 protein. The table includes approximately 1.5 million distinct CDR3 sequences, roughly 32% detected once. Source material: blood. The receptors derive from a woman under 40 in good health.

This clonotype was found a few times. This chain joins TRBV9 and TRBJ2-7, with D tentatively TRBD1 or TRBD2 (6 bases each). The germline CDR1 and CDR2 sequences are SGDLS and YYNGEE. This CDR3 is 15 amino acids long. V was cut by 0 bases and J by 5 bases, with 15 bases left in between. The CDR3: CASSVDGGPFDEQYF. CDR3 sequence (DNA): TGTGCCAGCAGCGTAGATGGGGGGCCCTTCGACGAGCAGTACTTC.

This clonotype was counted ten times or more. The rearrangement joins TRBV5-1 to TRBJ2-7; 9 bases are a match to TRBD1. The CDR3 totals 14 residues. Germline CDR1 SGHRS, CDR2 YFSETQ. The J segment lost 6 bases and the V segment lost 4 bases, leaving 8 bases of the junction unmatched. The CDR3 spells CASSPQGAKGEQYF. The DNA for the CDR3 is TGCGCCAGCAGCCCACAGGGGGCGAAGGGCGAGCAGTACTTC.

This clonotype was seen a handful of times. V and J are TRBV2 and TRBJ2-7, with a weak D call TRBD2 (7 bases). The V and J ends lost 8 bases and 0 bases respectively, with 14 bases between them. CDR1 is SNHLY and CDR2 is FYNNEI in the germline V gene. This CDR3 is built from 14 residues. CDR3 DNA sequence: TGTGCCAGCCGCGAAGGGGGGGGCTCCTACGAGCAGTACTTC. Its translation is CASREGGGSYEQYF.

This clonotype was seen only a few times. The chain carries TRBV12-3 or TRBV12-4 and TRBJ2-7, with 8 nucleotides matching TRBD1. V trimming: 8 bases; J trimming: 2 bases; junction bases outside the gene matches: 8. CDR3 length: 14 amino acids. The CDR3 DNA reads TGTGCCAGCGGGAGAGGACAGGGACCCTACGAGCAGTACTTC. Protein: CASGRGQGPYEQYF.

The genes are TRBV5-1 and TRBJ2-1; D possibly corresponds to TRBD2 (6 bases). Trimming pared 4 bases from V and 7 bases from J, leaving 15 bases between. Germline V gene data show CDR1 as SGHRS and CDR2 as YFSETQ. This CDR3 spans 14 amino acids. Here the CDR3 reads CASSAKSSVNEQFF. The DNA of the CDR3 is TGCGCCAGCAGCGCCAAATCTAGCGTGAATGAGCAGTTCTTC.

There are a few counts of this clonotype. This chain joins TRBV10-3 and TRBJ2-7, with a weak D call TRBD1 (6 bases). V was trimmed by 7 bases and J by 2 bases, leaving 12 bases between them. Germline CDR1 is ENHRY and CDR2 is SYGVKD. The CDR3 sequence is 13 residues long. The CDR3 loop is CAITRQVPYEQYF. The CDR3 region has the DNA TGTGCCATCACCCGACAGGTACCCTACGAGCAGTACTTC.

The chain is built from TRBV28 and TRBJ2-3, with D perhaps matching TRBD2 (6 bases). In germline, CDR1 is MDHEN, CDR2 SYDVKM. V was cut by 5 bases and J by 3 bases, with 21 bases left in between. This CDR3 has 17 amino acids. For the CDR3, the DNA is TGTGCCAGCAGTCCTTTGGAGGGAGCGCATTTTACAGATACGCAGTATTTT. This codes for CASSPLEGAHFTDTQYF.

The chain links TRBV27 to TRBJ2-3; tentatively, D is TRBD2 (5 bases). With 3 bases removed from V and 8 bases from J, the gap between germline ends came to 24 bases. There are 17 residues in the CDR3. Germline V gene data show CDR1 as MNHEY and CDR2 as SMNVEV (reference sequence). CDR3 nucleotide sequence: TGTGCCAGCAGTTTCATGGCGGGTGCCCCCCCGTGGGGTACGCAGTATTTT. Translating gives CASSFMAGAPPWGTQYF.

This sequence joins TRBV20-1 and TRBJ2-5; 10 bases align to TRBD2. The CDR3 length is 16 residues. The ends lost 3 bases at V and 11 bases at J; junction bases unmatched: 18. CDR1 and CDR2 from the germline V gene are DFQATT and SNEGSKA (reference sequence). The CDR3 DNA reads as TGCAGTGCTAGGTTCCAACTAGCGGGGAAGGGGAATGAGCAGTACTTC. It encodes CSARFQLAGKGNEQYF.

This clonotype has more than one count but fewer than ten. V gene TRBV29-1 combines with J gene TRBJ1-1, with a possible D match to TRBD1 (6 bases). CDR1 and CDR2 from the germline V gene are SQVTM and ANQGSEA. This CDR3 has 16 amino acids. Trimming pared 5 bases from V and 5 bases from J, leaving 24 bases between. CDR3 residues: CSVPQGGFPGRTEAFF. In nucleotides, the CDR3 is TGCAGCGTTCCTCAAGGGGGGTTCCCCGGACGGACTGAAGCTTTCTTT.

The chain couples TRBV7-9 to TRBJ2-5; D might be TRBD2 (5 bases). V lost 3 bases and J lost 1, with 24 bases in between. The CDR3 extends over 19 amino acids. Per germline, CDR1 SEHNR and CDR2 FQNEAQ (reference sequence). CDR3 nucleotide sequence: TGTGCCAGCAGCTTTCCCCGGCTAAACAGTAGACTACCCCAAGAGACCCAGTACTTC. Translation: CASSFPRLNSRLPQETQYF. The full variable domain, rest sourced from reference TRBV7-9 and TRBJ2-5, is DTGVSQNPRHKITKRGQNVTFRCDPISEHNRLYWYRQTLGQGPEFLTYFQNEAQLEKSRLLSDRFSAERPKGSFSTLEIQRTEQGDSAMYLCASSFPRLNSRLPQETQYFGPGTRLLVL.

V is TRBV13 and J is TRBJ2-3; 8 nucleotides align to TRBD2. J lost 3 bases, V lost 2 bases, and 7 bases had no gene match. The CDR3 has 16 residues. Germline CDR1 PRHDT, CDR2 FYEKMQ (reference sequence). The CDR3 bases are TGTGCCAGCAGCTTAATCCGGGGGGGCCGAACAGATACGCAGTATTTT. The encoded protein is CASSLIRGGRTDTQYF.

The CDR3 bases are TGCGCCAGCAGTGACCAGGGGCGGCCGCCATCTTTCTTT. Encoded protein: CASSDQGRPPSFF. This chain connects TRBV10-1 to TRBJ1-1, with D possibly being TRBD1 (6 bases). V shed 3 bases and J shed 12 bases, with 17 bases lying between them. Germline lookup yields CDR1 WNHNN and CDR2 SYGVQD (reference sequence). The CDR3 runs to 13 residues.

Concerning this clonotype itself: Being one base from a much bigger clone, this may be a read error. The chain recombines TRBV20-1 with TRBJ2-1, with 7 bases matching TRBD1. Unmatched junction bases numbered 11, after V lost 2 bases and J lost 4 bases. Germline-derived CDR1 and CDR2 are DFQATT and SNEGSKA (reference sequence). This CDR3 has 16 residues. The CDR3 sequence: CSARSNRGPPYNEQFF. The CDR3 coding sequence is TGCAGTGCTAGATCAAACAGGGGTCCTCCTTACAATGAGCAGTTCTTC.

This clonotype was detected only a few times. The chain uses TRBV27 and TRBJ2-2, with 7 bases lining up with TRBD1. V shed 4 bases and J 1 base; nucleotides not matched to a gene: 3. The V gene's germline CDR1 is MNHEY and CDR2 SMNVEV (reference sequence). The CDR3 spans 15 residues. The CDR3 DNA sequence: TGTGCCAGCAGTTCGGACAGGAGGAACACCGGGGAGCTGTTTTTT. Its protein is CASSSDRRNTGELFF.

J is TRBJ2-1 and V is TRBV6-2 or TRBV6-3; TRBD2 might be the D (5 bases). The CDR3 totals 13 residues. Trimming shortened V by 7 bases and J by 8 bases, and 15 bases separated the two germline ends. CDR1 MNHEY and CDR2 SVGEGT come from the germline V gene. CDR3 amino acids: CASTLPERDEQFF. The CDR3 DNA follows: TGTGCCAGCACCCTCCCTGAGAGGGATGAGCAGTTCTTC.

The chain recombines TRBV2 with TRBJ2-7, with 9 positions matching TRBD1. TRBJ2-5 matches the DNA end more closely, so the J call is doubtful. The CDR3 has 14 residues. CDR1 is SNHLY, CDR2 FYNNEI, per germline. The CDR3 spells CASSVGTGMKTQYF. The DNA for the CDR3 is TGTGCCAGCAGTGTAGGGACAGGGATGAAGACCCAGTACTTC.

V gene TRBV28 combines with J gene TRBJ1-5; D is unclear. Germline CDR1 is MDHEN and CDR2 is SYDVKM. Deletions cut 5 bases from V and 4 bases from J, with 12 bases between. The CDR3 runs to 14 residues. DNA of the CDR3: TGTGCCAGCAGTACCGCACAGTGGAATCAGCCCCAGCATTTT. Protein sequence: CASSTAQWNQPQHF. Filled out from reference TRBV28 and TRBJ1-5, the complete variable domain reads DVKVTQSSRYLVKRTGEKVFLECVQDMDHENMFWYRQDPGLGLRLIYFSYDVKMKEKGDIPEGYSVSREKKERFSLILESASTNQTSMYLCASSTAQWNQPQHFGDGTRLSIL.

This chain connects TRBV25-1 to TRBJ2-5, with D possibly TRBD2 on 6 matching bases. Trimming stripped 4 bases from V and 5 bases from J, with 17 bases between. Germline assignment: CDR1 MGHDK and CDR2 SYGVNS. The length of the CDR3 is 15 residues. CDR3 DNA sequence: TGTGCCAGCAGTGGGGACTGGCCTCGGATCGAGACCCAGTACTTC. Protein sequence: CASSGDWPRIETQYF. The full variable domain, its missing parts supplied by reference TRBV25-1 and TRBJ2-5, is EADIYQTPRYLVIGTGKKITLECSQTMGHDKMYWYQQDPGMELHLIHYSYGVNSTEKGDLSSESTVSRIRTEHFPLTLESARPSHTSQYLCASSGDWPRIETQYFGPGTRLLVL.

J is TRBJ1-2 and V is TRBV5-1, with 10 bases that match TRBD1. With V trimmed by 4 bases and J by 5 bases, 5 bases remained unmatched. This CDR3 is 14 amino acids long. From germline, CDR1 is SGHRS and CDR2 YFSETQ. In nucleotides, the CDR3 is TGCGCCAGCAGCATAGGGACAGGGGTGTATGGCTACACCTTC. Protein product: CASSIGTGVYGYTF. Full variable domain (remainder filled in from reference TRBV5-1 and TRBJ1-2): KAGVTQTPRYLIKTRGQQVTLSCSPISGHRSVSWYQQTPGQGLQFLFEYFSETQRNKGNFPGRFSGRQFSNSRSEMNVSTLELGDSALYLCASSIGTGVYGYTFGSGTRLTVV.

The chain carries TRBV24-1 and TRBJ1-1, with unresolved D. In germline, CDR1 is KGHDR, CDR2 SFDVKD. This CDR3 region has 14 residues. V dropped 4 bases and J dropped 6 bases, with 14 bases sitting between them. The CDR3 nucleotides read TGTGCCACCAGTGAGACCGCAGGACGGGCTGAAGCTTTCTTT. Translated: CATSETAGRAEAFF.

This clonotype was seen more than once but under ten times. V is TRBV11-2 and J is TRBJ2-5, with D perhaps being TRBD1 or TRBD2 (6 bases each). V shed 5 bases and J shed 5 bases, with 15 bases lying between them. Germline CDR1 reads SGHAT; CDR2 reads FQNNGV. CDR3 size: 14 residues. CDR3 bases: TGTGCCAGCAGCCGGGACACGCTAGCGGAGACCCAGTACTTC. Protein: CASSRDTLAETQYF.

The chain has TRBV7-8 and TRBJ1-5; 8 nucleotides line up with TRBD1. Germline CDR1 SGHVS, CDR2 FQNEAQ. The CDR3 extends over 17 amino acids. V lost 5 bases, J lost 0 bases, and 9 bases stayed unmatched. In DNA, the CDR3 is TGTGCCAGCAGCAGAGGACAGGGAGTAATTAGCAATCAGCCCCAGCATTTT. Protein product: CASSRGQGVISNQPQHF.

The chain's CDR3 is CAWRYTGGYGDTEAFF. In nucleotides, the CDR3 is TGTGCCTGGAGGTACACAGGGGGCTATGGGGACACTGAAGCTTTCTTT. J is TRBJ1-1 and V is TRBV30; TRBD1 matches at 9 bases. V was pared by 3 bases and J by 3 bases, with 11 bases of the junction left unmatched. This CDR3 is built from 16 residues. The V gene's germline CDR1 is GTSNPN and CDR2 SVGIG (reference sequence).

This sequence joins TRBV21-1 and TRBJ1-2; TRBD1 was called by the table and not checked on the DNA. TRBV21-1 is tagged as a pseudogene. The CDR3 is 16 amino acids. The CDR3 DNA follows: TGTGCCAGCAGGACAACAGCCCGGGCATCAAGGCATGGCTACACCTTC. Protein sequence: CASRTTARASRHGYTF.

V is TRBV28 and J is TRBJ1-2; TRBD1 is a possible D gene (6 bases). This CDR3 has 15 amino acids. CDR1 and CDR2 (germline): MDHEN, SYDVKM. Trimming removed 5 bases at V and 7 bases at J, with 20 bases between. The CDR3 protein is CASSPPRGAKGGYTF. As DNA, the CDR3 is TGTGCCAGCAGTCCGCCGCGGGGGGCGAAAGGTGGCTACACCTTC.